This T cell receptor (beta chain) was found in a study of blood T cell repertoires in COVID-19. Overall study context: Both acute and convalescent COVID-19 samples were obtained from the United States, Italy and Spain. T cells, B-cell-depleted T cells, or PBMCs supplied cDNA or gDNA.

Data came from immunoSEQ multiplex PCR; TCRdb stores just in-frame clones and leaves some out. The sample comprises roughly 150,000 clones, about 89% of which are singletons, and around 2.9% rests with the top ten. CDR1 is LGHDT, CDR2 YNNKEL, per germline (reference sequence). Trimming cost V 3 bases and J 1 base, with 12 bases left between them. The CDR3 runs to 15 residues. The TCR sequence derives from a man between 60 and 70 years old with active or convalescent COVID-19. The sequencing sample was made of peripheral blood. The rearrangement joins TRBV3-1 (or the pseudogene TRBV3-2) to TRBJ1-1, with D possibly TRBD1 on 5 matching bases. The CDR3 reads CASSHTLGGNTEAFF. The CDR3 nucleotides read TGTGCCAGCAGCCACACGCTGGGGGGGAACACTGAAGCTTTCTTT.